A selection of T cell receptor beta chains follows, all from one sample in a study of OX40 agonist ivuxolimab in advanced cancers. Using immunoSEQ multiplex PCR, the repertoire was profiled, and TCRdb retains in-frame clones only, with some absent. The sample lists approximately 96,000 clones; 90% were seen once. This material consisted of CD4+ or CD8+ T cells sorted from blood, taken in a trial of the OX40 agonist ivuxolimab. Every receptor here comes from an adult with an advanced solid tumor such as melanoma, head and neck, liver or kidney cancer. Each CDR3 is given with its conserved first and last residue. The D gene is left open where the match is weak. Expanded clones get a size class; other rows say once, few or many, or leave the size out.

cdr3_aa: CASSRTSGTTDTQYF; cdr3_nt: TGCGCCAGCAGCCGTACTAGCGGCACCACAGATACGCAGTATTTT; v_call: TRBV4-1; d_call: TRBD2; j_call: TRBJ2-3; clone_size: .
cdr3_aa: CASSVATSSYNSPLHF; cdr3_nt: TGTGCCAGCAGCGTAGCTACGAGCTCCTATAATTCACCCCTCCACTTT; v_call: TRBV9; d_call: .; j_call: TRBJ1-6; clone_size: .
cdr3_aa: CASKKGLGTDTQYF; cdr3_nt: TGTGCCTCCAAGAAGGGACTTGGCACAGATACGCAGTATTTT; v_call: TRBV10-3; d_call: .; j_call: TRBJ2-3; clone_size: .
cdr3_aa: CASGSDTGADYNEQFF; cdr3_nt: TGTGCTAGTGGTTCCGACACGGGAGCCGACTACAATGAGCAGTTCTTC; v_call: TRBV12-5; d_call: .; j_call: TRBJ2-1; clone_size: .
cdr3_aa: CASSPGLAGVDEQYF; cdr3_nt: TGTGCCAGCAGCCCAGGACTAGCGGGAGTGGACGAGCAGTACTTC; v_call: TRBV11-3; d_call: TRBD2; j_call: TRBJ2-7; clone_size: once
cdr3_aa: CASSLIAPNNEQFF; cdr3_nt: TGCGCCAGCAGCTTAATTGCCCCGAACAATGAGCAGTTCTTC; v_call: TRBV5-1; d_call: .; j_call: TRBJ2-1; clone_size: .
cdr3_aa: CATSREIADRGTEAFF; cdr3_nt: TGTGCCACCAGCAGAGAGATTGCGGACAGGGGCACTGAAGCTTTCTTT; v_call: TRBV15; d_call: TRBD1; j_call: TRBJ1-1; clone_size: .
cdr3_aa: CASSAPRGNYGYTF; cdr3_nt: TGTGCCAGCAGCGCCCCCAGGGGTAACTATGGCTACACCTTC; v_call: TRBV9; d_call: .; j_call: TRBJ1-2; clone_size: .
cdr3_aa: CASRRTGVEPQPQHF; cdr3_nt: TGTGCCAGCAGGAGGACAGGGGTCGAACCTCAGCCCCAGCATTTT; v_call: TRBV2; d_call: TRBD1; j_call: TRBJ1-5; clone_size: .
cdr3_aa: CASRTAGPYEQYF; cdr3_nt: TGTGCCAGCAGAACCGCAGGGCCCTACGAGCAGTACTTC; v_call: TRBV28; d_call: .; j_call: TRBJ2-7; clone_size: once
cdr3_aa: CARQGLGETQYF; cdr3_nt: TGTGCCCGACAGGGTCTAGGGGAGACCCAGTACTTC; v_call: TRBV30; d_call: TRBD1; j_call: TRBJ2-5; clone_size: .